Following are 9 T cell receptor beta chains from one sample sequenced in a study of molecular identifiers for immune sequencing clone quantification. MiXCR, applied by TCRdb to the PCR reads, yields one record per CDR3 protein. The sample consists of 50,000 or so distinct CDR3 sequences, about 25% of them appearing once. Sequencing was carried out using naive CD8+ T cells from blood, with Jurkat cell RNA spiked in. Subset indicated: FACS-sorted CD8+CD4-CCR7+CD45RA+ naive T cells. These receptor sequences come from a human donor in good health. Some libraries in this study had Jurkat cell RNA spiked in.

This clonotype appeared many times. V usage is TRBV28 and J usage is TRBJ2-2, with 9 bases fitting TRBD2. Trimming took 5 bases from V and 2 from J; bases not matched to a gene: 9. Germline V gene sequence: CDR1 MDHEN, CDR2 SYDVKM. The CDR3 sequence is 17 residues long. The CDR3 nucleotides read TGTGCCAGCAGTCGTTACGGGACTAGCCTCAACACCGGGGAGCTGTTTTTT. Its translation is CASSRYGTSLNTGELFF.

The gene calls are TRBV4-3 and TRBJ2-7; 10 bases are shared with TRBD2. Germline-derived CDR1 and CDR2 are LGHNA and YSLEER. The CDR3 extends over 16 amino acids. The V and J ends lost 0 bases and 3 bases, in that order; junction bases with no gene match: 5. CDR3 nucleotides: TGCGCCAGCAGCCAAGATTGGGCTAGCGGGAGCTACGAGCAGTACTTC. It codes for CASSQDWASGSYEQYF.

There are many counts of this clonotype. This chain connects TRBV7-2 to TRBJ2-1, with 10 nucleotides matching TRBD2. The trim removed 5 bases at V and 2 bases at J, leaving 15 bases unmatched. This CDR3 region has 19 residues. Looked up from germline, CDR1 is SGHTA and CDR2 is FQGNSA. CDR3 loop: CASSQPVRLAGNTYNEQFF. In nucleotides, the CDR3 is TGTGCCAGCAGCCAACCCGTACGACTAGCGGGTAATACCTACAATGAGCAGTTCTTC.

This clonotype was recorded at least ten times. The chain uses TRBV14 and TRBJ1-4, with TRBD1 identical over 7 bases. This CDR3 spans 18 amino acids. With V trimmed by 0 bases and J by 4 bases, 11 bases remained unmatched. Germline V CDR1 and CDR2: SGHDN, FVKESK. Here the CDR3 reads CASSQDRAPQGDNEKLFF. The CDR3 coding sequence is TGTGCCAGCAGCCAAGATAGGGCTCCGCAGGGGGATAATGAAAAACTGTTTTTT.

The CDR3 is CASSFGGVSGAFF. For the CDR3, the DNA is TGTGCCAGCAGTTTTGGGGGGGTCTCTGGAGCTTTCTTT. The gene calls are TRBV6-2 or TRBV6-3 and TRBJ1-1, with D maybe TRBD1 (5 bases). V lost 4 bases and J lost 10, with 16 bases in between. The germline gives CDR1 MNHEY, CDR2 SVGEGT. The CDR3 length is 13 residues.

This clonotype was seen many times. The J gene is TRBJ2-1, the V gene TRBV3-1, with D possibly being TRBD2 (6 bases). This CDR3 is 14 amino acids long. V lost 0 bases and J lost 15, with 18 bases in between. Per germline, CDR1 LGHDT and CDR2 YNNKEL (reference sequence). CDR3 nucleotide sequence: TGTGCCAGCAGCCAAGAAGGGACTCCCGGCCTCCGGTTCTTC. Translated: CASSQEGTPGLRFF.

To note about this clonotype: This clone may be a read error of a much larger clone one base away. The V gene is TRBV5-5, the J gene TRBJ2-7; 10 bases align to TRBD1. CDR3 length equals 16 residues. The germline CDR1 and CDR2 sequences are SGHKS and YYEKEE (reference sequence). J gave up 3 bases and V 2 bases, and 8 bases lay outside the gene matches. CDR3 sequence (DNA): TGTGCCAGCAGCTTTGTGGGCCGGACAGGGGGCTACGAGCAGTACTTC. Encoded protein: CASSFVGRTGGYEQYF. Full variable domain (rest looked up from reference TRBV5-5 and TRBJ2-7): DAGVTQSPTHLIKTRGQQVTLRCSPISGHKSVSWYQQVLGQGPQFIFQYYEKEERGRGNFPDRFSARQFPNYSSELNVNALLLGDSALYLCASSFVGRTGGYEQYFGPGTRLTVT.

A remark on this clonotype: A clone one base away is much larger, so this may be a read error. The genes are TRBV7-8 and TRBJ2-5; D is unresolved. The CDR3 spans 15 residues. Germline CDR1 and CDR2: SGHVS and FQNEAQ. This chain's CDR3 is CASSSLTESQKTQYF. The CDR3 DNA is TGTGCCAGCAGCTCATTGACTGAATCCCAAAAGACCCAGTACTTC.

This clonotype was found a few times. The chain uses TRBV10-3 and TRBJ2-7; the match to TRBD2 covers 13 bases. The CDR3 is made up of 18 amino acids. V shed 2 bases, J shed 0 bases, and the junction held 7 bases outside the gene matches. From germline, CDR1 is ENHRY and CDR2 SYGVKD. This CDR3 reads CAISEGTSGISPSYEQYF. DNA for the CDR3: TGTGCCATCAGTGAGGGGACTAGCGGGATTTCCCCCTCCTACGAGCAGTACTTC.